Sequencing of this T cell receptor beta chain was carried out in a study of CD8 T cells in Susac syndrome. The trim removed 1 base at V and 4 bases at J, leaving 12 bases unmatched. There are 17 residues in the CDR3. Germline V gene sequence: CDR1 DFQATT, CDR2 SNEGSKA (reference sequence). The patients who served as multiple sclerosis controls were treatment-naive and had stable or active relapsing-remitting disease that fulfilled the revised McDonald criteria. The TEMRA cells underwent FACS enrichment, while the CD8+ and CD4+ T cells underwent negative isolation. RNA was extracted with the RNeasy kit, and a quantity of about 0.45 to 1 ug was reverse transcribed using random hexamers. Amplification of TCR beta CDR3 was carried out by immunoSEQ multiplex PCR, which covered 54 Vbeta and 13 Jbeta segments. One entry per CDR3 protein, called by TCRdb with MiXCR from the immunoSEQ multiplex PCR reads. The profile shows 150,000 to 200,000 distinct CDR3 sequences, roughly 96% of them singletons.

This TCR was recovered from a human donor with multiple sclerosis. V gene TRBV20-1 combines with J gene TRBJ2-3; 9 nucleotides align to TRBD2. Material for sequencing was CD8+ T cells from PBMCs. The CDR3 reads CSARAWPSGEGPDTQYF. The CDR3 bases are TGCAGTGCTAGAGCTTGGCCTAGCGGGGAGGGGCCAGATACGCAGTATTTT.